This TCR beta chain was observed in a study of graft-versus-host responses after intestinal transplantation. The overall study: Recipients were all induced with anti-thymocyte globulin, then given tacrolimus and steroids for roughly 3 years.

Germline V gene data show CDR1 as MNHNS and CDR2 as SASEGT. Trimming shortened V by 9 bases and J by 3 bases, and 14 bases separated the two germline ends. The CDR3 contains 13 residues. For this clone: Its antigen is still unknown.

Some clones are missing from TCRdb's copy, which holds only in-frame ones; the method was immunoSEQ multiplex PCR. The repertoire holds about 94,000 clones, 91% seen once, with under 0.55% in the top ten. This sequence originates from a human donor who received an intestinal transplant. The rearrangement uses TRBV6-1 and TRBJ1-1; D remains unclear. The sequencing here drew on unstimulated CD8+ T cells sorted from spleen or lymph node cells, taken before intestinal transplant. CDR3 bases: TGTGCCAGTCAGACACTCGGGGACACTGAAGCTTTCTTT. Its protein product is CASQTLGDTEAFF.